A single sample gave rise to the 26 T cell receptor beta chains below, sequenced in a study of cytomegalovirus exposure and HLA in healthy donors. It was with 60 Vbeta and 13 Jbeta primers that the PCR ran. Measured with immunoSEQ multiplex PCR; TCRdb has only the in-frame clones, and not every one. This table has around 170,000 clones, around 80% appearing once. The source material was PBMCs. The receptor set was obtained from a woman in her 30s in good health and CMV-seropositive.

This sequence joins TRBV6-6 and TRBJ2-5, with D tentatively TRBD2 (6 bases). The CDR3 consists of 14 residues. Per the germline V gene, CDR1 is MNHNY and CDR2 is SVGAGI (reference sequence). V lost 7 bases and J lost 2, with 14 bases in between. The CDR3 DNA reads as TGTGCCAGCACTCCGGGGGTCCAACAAGAGACCCAGTACTTC. Residues: CASTPGVQQETQYF.

The chain has TRBV2 and TRBJ2-7; D uncertain. Trimming removed 2 bases from V and 0 bases from J, with 11 bases in between. Germline values: CDR1 SNHLY, CDR2 FYNNEI. CDR3 size: 15 residues. CDR3 region: CASSEQGGSSYEQYF. The CDR3 nucleotides read TGTGCCAGCAGTGAACAAGGCGGCAGCTCCTACGAGCAGTACTTC.

This sequence joins TRBV19 and TRBJ2-3; 9 bases are a match to TRBD1. This CDR3 is built from 15 residues. CDR1 is LNHDA, CDR2 SQIVND, per germline (reference sequence). Trimming at V came to 5 bases and at J to 1 base, leaving 4 bases not matched to a gene. The CDR3 DNA is TGTGCCAGTAGTCCGAGGACAGGGGGCACAGATACGCAGTATTTT. Translating gives CASSPRTGGTDTQYF.

In its sample, this clone was seen a few times. The J gene is TRBJ2-5, the V gene TRBV4-1; the D gene is possibly TRBD1 (5 bases). The CDR3 loop spans 15 amino acids. V lost 4 bases and J lost 4, with 16 bases in between. Germline CDR1 is MGHRA and CDR2 is YSYEKL. The CDR3 DNA reads as TGCGCCAGCAGCCTCCGACAGACCCAGGCAGAGACCCAGTACTTC. It translates to CASSLRQTQAETQYF.

The rearrangement uses TRBV5-5 and TRBJ1-4; D is uncertain. V shed 3 bases and J shed 4 bases, with 19 bases lying between them. There are 17 residues in the CDR3. Germline CDR1 SGHKS, CDR2 YYEKEE (reference sequence). In DNA, the CDR3 is TGTGCCAGCAGCTCGAGGGCGGGGAGAAACGGTAATGAAAAACTGTTTTTT. Amino acid sequence: CASSSRAGRNGNEKLFF.

There are a few counts of this clone. The chain has TRBV2 and TRBJ1-5, with D perhaps matching TRBD1 (6 bases). Germline lookup yields CDR1 SNHLY and CDR2 FYNNEI. V lost 6 bases, J lost 3 bases, and 18 bases lay in between. The CDR3 runs 16 residues. CDR3 DNA: TGTGCCAGCAGGGAAACAGGGATATATACCAATCAGCCCCAGCATTTT. Translated, it gives CASRETGIYTNQPQHF.

This clone was recorded once. The chain joins TRBV19 to TRBJ2-7; weak D call: TRBD1 (5 bases). V lost 4 bases to trimming and J lost 8 bases, with 15 bases between them. Per germline, CDR1 LNHDA and CDR2 SQIVND (reference sequence). CDR3 length: 13 amino acids. Here the CDR3 reads CASSTLGESQQYF. The CDR3 DNA reads TGTGCCAGTAGTACCCTAGGGGAATCGCAGCAGTACTTC.

The chain combines TRBV28 with TRBJ2-5; 7 bases agree with TRBD2. Germline V gives CDR1 MDHEN, CDR2 SYDVKM. Trimming took 3 bases from V and 3 from J; bases not matched to a gene: 1. The CDR3 totals 13 residues. The CDR3 protein is CASSFAGEETQYF. The CDR3 DNA follows: TGTGCCAGCAGTTTCGCGGGGGAAGAGACCCAGTACTTC.

This rearrangement joins TRBV28 to TRBJ1-5; D is undetermined. The V end lost 2 bases, the J end lost 4 bases, and 9 bases lay between the germline ends. Germline V CDR1 and CDR2: MDHEN, SYDVKM. The CDR3 covers 14 residues. DNA for the CDR3: TGTGCCAGCAGTTTAGCATATCTAAATCAGCCCCAGCATTTT. Encoded protein: CASSLAYLNQPQHF.

The J gene is TRBJ2-6, the V gene TRBV7-9; 9 nucleotides line up with TRBD1. Germline CDR1 and CDR2: SEHNR and FQNEAQ (reference sequence). The CDR3 consists of 16 residues. V lost 5 bases and J lost 2; bases outside the gene matches: 4. CDR3 DNA: TGTGCCAGCAGCCATACAGGGGGCCCTGGGGCCAACGTCCTGACTTTC. Translation gives CASSHTGGPGANVLTF.

J is TRBJ2-1 and V is TRBV2, with a weak D call TRBD2 (5 bases). V shed 3 bases and J shed 9 bases, with 12 bases lying between them. CDR3 length equals 13 residues. Germline assignment: CDR1 SNHLY and CDR2 FYNNEI. CDR3 sequence reads: CASSETPRGEQFF. Here the CDR3 DNA reads TGTGCCAGCAGTGAGACACCTCGGGGTGAGCAGTTCTTC. The full variable domain, with the rest looked up from reference TRBV2 and TRBJ2-1, is EPEVTQTPSHQVTQMGQEVILRCVPISNHLYFYWYRQILGQKVEFLVSFYNNEISEKSEIFDDQFSVERPDGSNFTLKIRSTKLEDSAMYFCASSETPRGEQFFGPGTRLTVL.

With regard to this clone: The sample carries other DNA sequences with the same CDR3. This chain uses TRBV4-2 with TRBJ2-7; 10 bases line up with TRBD1. The trim removed 0 bases at V and 3 bases at J, leaving 2 bases unmatched. Per germline, CDR1 LGHNA and CDR2 YNFKEQ. CDR3 size: 15 residues. The CDR3 DNA is TGTGCCAGCAGCCAAGAGGGACAGGGGATCTACGAGCAGTACTTC. Translation: CASSQEGQGIYEQYF.

With regard to this clone: The same CDR3 can be traced to other DNA sequences in this sample. The chain recombines TRBV7-9 with TRBJ2-1, with a weak D call TRBD1 (5 bases). V shed 5 bases and J shed 4 bases, with 21 bases lying between them. The CDR3 is 17 amino acids. Germline assignment: CDR1 SEHNR and CDR2 FQNEAQ (reference sequence). The CDR3 region is CASSLGQTSELYNEQFF. The DNA of the CDR3 is TGTGCCAGCAGCCTGGGGCAGACCTCAGAACTTTACAATGAGCAGTTCTTC.

This chain uses TRBV6-1 with TRBJ1-2; D is unresolved. The CDR3 is made up of 14 amino acids. Looked up from germline, CDR1 is MNHNS and CDR2 is SASEGT. V shed 7 bases and J shed 4 bases, with 16 bases lying between them. The CDR3 DNA reads TGTGCCAGCAATGGTCAGATTCCACCCTATGGCTACACCTTC. Protein sequence: CASNGQIPPYGYTF.

The V and J genes are TRBV6-1 and TRBJ1-5; the D gene is possibly TRBD1 (5 bases). Per the germline V gene, CDR1 is MNHNS and CDR2 is SASEGT. The CDR3 is 13 amino acids. V dropped 5 bases and J dropped 6 bases, with 11 bases sitting between them. CDR3 region: CASSSGYRQPQHF. CDR3 DNA: TGTGCCAGCAGTTCAGGGTACCGTCAGCCCCAGCATTTT.

V is TRBV7-2 and J is TRBJ2-3, with 8 bases aligning to TRBD1. Germline V lookup: CDR1 SGHTA, CDR2 FQGNSA. This CDR3 has 14 residues. V shed 3 bases, J shed 4 bases, and the junction held 3 bases outside the gene matches. This CDR3 reads CASSFWTGSDTQYF. CDR3 nucleotide sequence: TGTGCCAGCAGCTTCTGGACAGGGTCAGATACGCAGTATTTT.

The genes are TRBV6-5 and TRBJ2-5; maybe TRBD2 (6 bases). Trimming left V 1 base short and J 3 bases short, with 9 bases between. The CDR3 consists of 14 residues. Germline V gene data show CDR1 as MNHEY and CDR2 as SVGAGI. The DNA of the CDR3 is TGTGCCAGCAGTTACTGGGGCGGGGAAGAGACCCAGTACTTC. Translation gives CASSYWGGEETQYF.

The chain is built from TRBV5-4 and TRBJ2-7; 9 bases are shared with TRBD1. The V gene end was trimmed by 5 bases and the J gene end by 2 bases; junction bases not matched to a gene: 5. Germline values: CDR1 SGHNT, CDR2 YYREEE (reference sequence). This CDR3 region has 14 residues. In DNA form, the CDR3 reads TGTGCCAGCAGTCTGGACAGGGGTACCTACGAGCAGTACTTC. It specifies CASSLDRGTYEQYF. The full variable domain, completed using reference TRBV5-4 and TRBJ2-7, is ETGVTQSPTHLIKTRGQQVTLRCSSQSGHNTVSWYQQALGQGPQFIFQYYREEENGRGNFPPRFSGLQFPNYSSELNVNALELDDSALYLCASSLDRGTYEQYFGPGTRLTVT.

The genes are TRBV11-3 and TRBJ2-1; 8 bases line up with TRBD2. Germline V gene data show CDR1 as SGHNT and CDR2 as YENEEA. J gave up 15 bases and V 7 bases, and 11 bases lay outside the gene matches. This CDR3 region has 12 residues. CDR3 DNA: TGTGCCAGCACCCAGGGCGGGAGGTCCCTGTTCTTC. Its translation: CASTQGGRSLFF.

The genes are TRBV9 and TRBJ1-6; TRBD1 agrees at 8 bases. Looked up from germline, CDR1 is SGDLS and CDR2 is YYNGEE. V shed 3 bases, J shed 10 bases, and the junction held 9 bases outside the gene matches. This CDR3 spans 15 amino acids. The CDR3 protein is CASSAPGGLESPLHF. CDR3 DNA sequence: TGTGCCAGCAGCGCTCCAGGGGGCTTGGAATCACCCCTCCACTTT.

This clone has only one observation. The chain has TRBV9 and TRBJ2-7; TRBD1 matches at 9 bases. The CDR3 spans 15 residues. Germline V gene data show CDR1 as SGDLS and CDR2 as YYNGEE. V dropped 3 bases and J dropped 6; count of bases not matched to a gene: 10. The CDR3 DNA is TGTGCCAGCAGCGCCTTACTGGACAGGGGTGGCGAGCAGTACTTC. This gives the protein CASSALLDRGGEQYF.

This chain links TRBV7-8 with TRBJ2-1; D is unclear. From germline, CDR1 is SGHVS and CDR2 FQNEAQ. Trimming cost V 5 bases and J 6 bases, with 14 bases left between them. The CDR3 runs 14 residues. The CDR3 here is CASSPRMGSNEQFF. The CDR3 DNA is TGTGCCAGCAGCCCGCGGATGGGTTCCAATGAGCAGTTCTTC. Full variable domain (rest looked up from reference TRBV7-8 and TRBJ2-1): GAGVSQSPRYKVAKRGQDVALRCDPISGHVSLFWYQQALGQGPEFLTYFQNEAQLDKSGLPSDRFFAERPEGSVSTLKIQRTQQEDSAVYLCASSPRMGSNEQFFGPGTRLTVL.

The CDR3 nucleotides read TGTGCCAGCAGTTACTCCCCCAGCGGGGGGGTCAATACGCAGTATTTT. It yields the protein CASSYSPSGGVNTQYF. This chain links TRBV6-6 with TRBJ2-3; 10 bases align to TRBD2. V shed 0 bases, J shed 7 bases, and the junction held 7 bases outside the gene matches. Germline V gene sequence: CDR1 MNHNY, CDR2 SVGAGI (reference sequence). This CDR3 is built from 16 residues.

Notes on this clone: The sample carries other DNA sequences with the same CDR3. This sequence joins TRBV27 and TRBJ1-1, with D unresolved. Trimming removed 0 bases at V and 5 bases at J, with 7 bases between. The germline V gene encodes CDR1 MNHEY and CDR2 SMNVEV (reference sequence). The CDR3 is 13 amino acids. This CDR3 reads CASSLSRGTEAFF. The CDR3 DNA sequence: TGTGCCAGCAGTTTATCACGGGGAACTGAAGCTTTCTTT.

The genes are TRBV28 and TRBJ2-5; D may be TRBD2 (5 bases). Per the germline V gene, CDR1 is MDHEN and CDR2 is SYDVKM. This CDR3 region has 11 residues. V was shortened by 3 bases and J by 10 bases, with 9 bases between the two germline ends. This chain's CDR3 is CASSFGGDQYF. DNA for the CDR3: TGTGCCAGCAGTTTTGGAGGAGACCAGTACTTC.

The CDR3 bases are TGTGCCAGCAGTTCCCCCACTAGCGGAGGGGCGGAGACCCAGTACTTC. Its protein product is CASSSPTSGGAETQYF. The chain employs TRBV28 and TRBJ2-5; 8 bases are a match to TRBD2. The germline gives CDR1 MDHEN, CDR2 SYDVKM. J was trimmed by 5 bases and V by 4 bases; bases with no gene match: 12. The CDR3 totals 16 residues.